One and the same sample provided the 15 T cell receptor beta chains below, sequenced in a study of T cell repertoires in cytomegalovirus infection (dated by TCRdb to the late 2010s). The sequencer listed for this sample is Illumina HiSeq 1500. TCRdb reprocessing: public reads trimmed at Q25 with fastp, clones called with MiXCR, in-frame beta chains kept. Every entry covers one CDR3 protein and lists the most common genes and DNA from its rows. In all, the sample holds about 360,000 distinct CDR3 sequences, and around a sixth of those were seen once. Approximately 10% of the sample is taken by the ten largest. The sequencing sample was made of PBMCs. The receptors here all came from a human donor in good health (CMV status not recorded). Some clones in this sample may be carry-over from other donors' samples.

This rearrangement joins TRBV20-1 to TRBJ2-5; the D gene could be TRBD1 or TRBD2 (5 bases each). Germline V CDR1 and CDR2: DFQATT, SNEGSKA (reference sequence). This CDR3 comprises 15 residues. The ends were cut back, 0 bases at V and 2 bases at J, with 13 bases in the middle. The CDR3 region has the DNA TGCAGTGCTAGAGACTCGGGACCGGGGCAAGAGACCCAGTACTTC. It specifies CSARDSGPGQETQYF.

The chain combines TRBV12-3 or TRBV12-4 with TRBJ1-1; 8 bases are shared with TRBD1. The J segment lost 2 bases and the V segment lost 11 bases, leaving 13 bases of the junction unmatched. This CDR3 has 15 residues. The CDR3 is CASTKGQGRNTEAFF. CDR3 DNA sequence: TGTGCCTCCACCAAAGGACAGGGTCGAAACACTGAAGCTTTCTTT.

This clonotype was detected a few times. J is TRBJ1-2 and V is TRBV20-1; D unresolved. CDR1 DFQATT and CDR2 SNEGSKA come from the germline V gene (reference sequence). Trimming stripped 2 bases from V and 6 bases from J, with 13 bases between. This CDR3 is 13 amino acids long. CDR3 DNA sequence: TGCAGTGCTAGACCCAAGGAGAACGATGGCTACACCTTC. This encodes CSARPKENDGYTF.

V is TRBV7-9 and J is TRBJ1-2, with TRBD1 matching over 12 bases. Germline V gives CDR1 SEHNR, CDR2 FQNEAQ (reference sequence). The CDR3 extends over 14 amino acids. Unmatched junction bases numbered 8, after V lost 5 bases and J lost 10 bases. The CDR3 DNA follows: TGTGCCAGCAGCACAGCCGGGACAGGGGGCTACTACACCTTC. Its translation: CASSTAGTGGYYTF.

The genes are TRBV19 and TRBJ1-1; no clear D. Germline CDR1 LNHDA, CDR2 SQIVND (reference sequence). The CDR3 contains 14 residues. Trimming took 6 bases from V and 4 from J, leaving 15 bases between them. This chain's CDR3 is CASSFTLRTTEAFF. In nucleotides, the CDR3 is TGTGCCAGTAGCTTCACCCTCCGGACCACTGAAGCTTTCTTT.

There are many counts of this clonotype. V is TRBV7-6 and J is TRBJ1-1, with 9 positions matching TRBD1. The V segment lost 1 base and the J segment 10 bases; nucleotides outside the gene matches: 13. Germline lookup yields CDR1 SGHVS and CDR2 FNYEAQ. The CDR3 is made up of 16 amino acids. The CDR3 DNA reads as TGTGCCAGCAGCTTAGTGGCGGGACAGGGTTATCATGGAGCTTTCTTT. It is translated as CASSLVAGQGYHGAFF. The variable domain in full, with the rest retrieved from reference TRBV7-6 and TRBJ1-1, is GAGVSQSPRYKVTKRGQDVALRCDPISGHVSLYWYRQALGQGPEFLTYFNYEAQQDKSGLPNDRFSAERPEGSISTLTIQRTEQRDSAMYRCASSLVAGQGYHGAFFGQGTRLTVV.

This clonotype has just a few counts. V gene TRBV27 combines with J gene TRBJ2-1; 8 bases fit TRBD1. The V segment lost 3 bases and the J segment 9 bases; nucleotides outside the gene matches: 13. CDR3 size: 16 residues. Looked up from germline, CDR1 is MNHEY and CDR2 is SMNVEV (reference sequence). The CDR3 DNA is TGTGCCAGCAGTTTGGTTGGGCAGGGGGCGAGTTCTGAGCAGTTCTTC. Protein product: CASSLVGQGASSEQFF.

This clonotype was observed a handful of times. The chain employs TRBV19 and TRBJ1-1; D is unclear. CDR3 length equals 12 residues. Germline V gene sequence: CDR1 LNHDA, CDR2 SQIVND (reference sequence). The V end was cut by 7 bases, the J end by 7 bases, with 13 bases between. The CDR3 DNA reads TGTGCCAGTACCGACCCCCGACGTGAAGCTTTCTTT. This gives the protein CASTDPRREAFF.

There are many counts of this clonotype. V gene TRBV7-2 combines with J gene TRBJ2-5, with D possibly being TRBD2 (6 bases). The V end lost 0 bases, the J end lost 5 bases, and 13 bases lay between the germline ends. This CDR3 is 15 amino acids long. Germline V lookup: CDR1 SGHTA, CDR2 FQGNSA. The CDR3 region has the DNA TGTGCCAGCAGCTTAGCGGCGGGGAGAGAGGAGACCCAGTACTTC. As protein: CASSLAAGREETQYF. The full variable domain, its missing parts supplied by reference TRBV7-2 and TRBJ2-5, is GAGVSQSPSNKVTEKGKDVELRCDPISGHTALYWYRQSLGQGLEFLIYFQGNSAPDKSGLPSDRFSAERTGGSVSTLTIQRTQQEDSAVYLCASSLAAGREETQYFGPGTRLLVL.

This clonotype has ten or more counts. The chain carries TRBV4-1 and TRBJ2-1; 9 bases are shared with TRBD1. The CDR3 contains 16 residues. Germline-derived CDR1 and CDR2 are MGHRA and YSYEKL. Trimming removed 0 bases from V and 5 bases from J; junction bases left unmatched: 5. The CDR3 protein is CASSQERDRADNEQFF. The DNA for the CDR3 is TGCGCCAGCAGCCAAGAAAGGGACAGGGCAGACAATGAGCAGTTCTTC.

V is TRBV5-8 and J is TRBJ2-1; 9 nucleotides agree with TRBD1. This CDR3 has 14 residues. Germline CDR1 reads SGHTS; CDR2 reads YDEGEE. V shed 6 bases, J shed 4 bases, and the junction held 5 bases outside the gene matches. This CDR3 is CASKPGQGYNEQFF. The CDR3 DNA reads TGTGCCAGCAAACCGGGACAGGGATACAATGAGCAGTTCTTC.

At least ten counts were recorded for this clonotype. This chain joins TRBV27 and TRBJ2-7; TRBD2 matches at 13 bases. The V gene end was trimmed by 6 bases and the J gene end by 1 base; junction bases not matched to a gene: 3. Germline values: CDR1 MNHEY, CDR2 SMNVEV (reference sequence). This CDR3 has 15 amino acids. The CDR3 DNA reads TGTGCCAGCAGACCACTAGCGGGGGGGTCCTACGAGCAGTACTTC. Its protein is CASRPLAGGSYEQYF.

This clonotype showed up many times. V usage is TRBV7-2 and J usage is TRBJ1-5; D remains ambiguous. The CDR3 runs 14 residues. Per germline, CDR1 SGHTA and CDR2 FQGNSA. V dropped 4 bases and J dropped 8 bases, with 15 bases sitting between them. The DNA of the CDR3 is TGTGCCAGCAGCTACGGGATATACTATAAGCCCCAGCATTTT. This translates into CASSYGIYYKPQHF.

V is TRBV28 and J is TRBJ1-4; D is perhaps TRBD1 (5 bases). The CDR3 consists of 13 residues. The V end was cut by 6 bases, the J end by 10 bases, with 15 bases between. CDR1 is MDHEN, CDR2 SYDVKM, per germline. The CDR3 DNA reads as TGTGCCAGCAGGCCGGGACCGTCAGGAAAACTGTTTTTT. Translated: CASRPGPSGKLFF.

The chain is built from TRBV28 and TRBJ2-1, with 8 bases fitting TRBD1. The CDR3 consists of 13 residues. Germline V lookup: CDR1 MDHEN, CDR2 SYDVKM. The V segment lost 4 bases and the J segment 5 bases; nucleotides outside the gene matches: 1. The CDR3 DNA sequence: TGTGCCAGCAGTTGGGACAGGAACAATGAGCAGTTCTTC. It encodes CASSWDRNNEQFF. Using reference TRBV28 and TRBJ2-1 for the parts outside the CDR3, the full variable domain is DVKVTQSSRYLVKRTGEKVFLECVQDMDHENMFWYRQDPGLGLRLIYFSYDVKMKEKGDIPEGYSVSREKKERFSLILESASTNQTSMYLCASSWDRNNEQFFGPGTRLTVL.